This is a list of T cell receptor beta chains from one sample in a study of T cells after yellow fever vaccination. One entry per CDR3 protein, called by TCRdb with MiXCR from the 5' RACE reads. The sample consists of more than 300,000 distinct CDR3 sequences, roughly a tenth of them appearing once. The sequenced sample was CD4+ T cells sorted from PBMCs, obtained 45 days after the yellow fever booster vaccination. The receptor set was obtained from a man younger than 35 who received the YFV17D yellow fever vaccine. Both conserved end residues are part of each CDR3. D genes are given only for firm matches. The size entry is marked missing in some rows and otherwise reads once, few, many or a size class.

CDR3 protein | CDR3 DNA | J gene | D gene | V gene | clone size
CASSASGATNYGYTF | TGTGCCAGCAGTGCGTCTGGGGCAACTAACTATGGCTACACCTTC | TRBJ1-2 | . | TRBV6-5 | .
CASSLLSRFYGYTF | TGTGCCAGCAGCCTCCTGAGTCGATTCTATGGCTACACCTTC | TRBJ1-2 | . | TRBV6-2/TRBV6-3 | .
CSATRDRNQPQHF | TGCAGTGCTACCCGGGACAGGAATCAGCCCCAGCATTTT | TRBJ1-5 | TRBD1 | TRBV20-1 | many
CASRQSPGQRTGANVLTF | TGCGCCAGCAGACAATCCCCGGGACAGAGAACTGGGGCCAACGTCCTGACTTTC | TRBJ2-6 | TRBD1 | TRBV23-1 | few
CASFELSGNTIYF | TGTGCCAGCTTTGAACTCTCTGGAAACACCATATATTTT | TRBJ1-3 | . | TRBV6-1 | many
CASSQEGANSYNEQFF | TGCGCCAGCAGCCAAGAAGGGGCAAACTCCTACAATGAGCAGTTCTTC | TRBJ2-1 | . | TRBV4-3 | .
CASSPGSGNRDKNIQYF | TGTGCCAGCTCACCAGGGTCAGGGAATCGGGACAAAAACATTCAGTACTTC | TRBJ2-4 | . | TRBV18 | .
CASSGTDSPLHF | TGTGCCAGCAGCGGAACCGATTCACCCCTCCACTTT | TRBJ1-6 | . | TRBV11-2 | .
CAWSTGRIYGYTF | TGTGCCTGGAGTACTGGACGGATCTATGGCTACACCTTC | TRBJ1-2 | . | TRBV30 | few
CASSYSLDTEGNQPQHF | TGTGCCAGCAGTTACTCCTTGGACACTGAGGGCAATCAGCCCCAGCATTTT | TRBJ1-5 | . | TRBV6-2/TRBV6-3 | few
CASSSRRGETQYF | TGTGCCAGCAGCTCCAGGAGAGGAGAGACCCAGTACTTC | TRBJ2-5 | . | TRBV7-2 | .